The entry that follows covers one T cell receptor beta chain sequence. This clone was picked up one time. It has no known antigen specificity. Per-base qualities were not stored, and no clone one base away is much larger. In the germline V gene, CDR1 corresponds to SGHRS and CDR2 to YFSETQ. Counted from cysteine to phenylalanine, this CDR3 has 14 amino acids. Only the CDR3 portion is preserved as DNA: 42 bases, with reading frame beginning at the first base. Trimming takes 10 bases off V and 7 bases off J; junction bases not matched to a gene: 10. Using the deep immunoSEQ assay, multiplex PCR amplified TCR CDR3 regions from genomic DNA. Genomic DNA extracted from each cell subset was distributed evenly over all wells of several immunoSEQ 96-well plates, and each plate served as one replicate. For sorted subsets, each replicate PCR was loaded with about 200 ng genomic DNA, equivalent to 30,000 or so T cell genomes. Purified libraries were measured with a Qubit 3.0 fluorometer, size-checked on a Bioanalyzer 2100, and measured again with the KAPA Library Quantification kit. Each immunoSEQ 96-well plate was sequenced on its own single-read 150-cycle Illumina NextSeq 550 flow cell. On the authors' methods: Because the immunoSEQ output included only junctional sequences and no quality scores, the filtering could not be the same as the filtering used for full-length reads. To assign V/J genes and CDR3, sequences were annotated against IMGT germline references using PyIR, a Python wrapper for IgBLAST v1.9. Reads were filtered out if the reads had weak V/J assignments (E-value above 1e-6), no CDR3, stop codons, out-of-frame junctions, or ambiguous translated residues. V3J clonotypes were defined as sequences sharing the same inferred V gene, J gene, and CDR3 amino acid sequence. To compute the percentage overlap between repertoires, the number of shared unique clonotypes was divided by the size of the smaller repertoire. Three approaches were used to assess repertoire richness: RTK rarefaction, the Chao1 estimator, and Recon v2.1 estimates of unobserved clonotypes. For all TCRbeta clonotypes obtained by the gDNA method from a handful of donors, generation probabilities were computed with OLGA. TCRdb's version of the immuneACCESS table is confined to in-frame rearrangements and falls short of the full clone set. An unresolved V gene accounts for under half of the shortfall where checked; the remainder is of unknown origin. The V and J calls and the clone size are those of that table, but D and trimming were determined from the DNA. This sample holds around 1,000,000 clones; approximately 80% were observed only once. The biggest ten clones account for approximately 0.95% of the sample.

This entry is derived from a study of shared clonotypes between healthy human individuals (dated by TCRdb to 2020 to 2022). About the investigation overall: A couple of women and three men aged 18 to 49 years were included in the cohort. For each donor, three plates each were used for CD4 naive and CD4 memory, two plates were used for CD8 naive, and one plate was used for CD8 memory. To estimate repertoire size and how much clonotypes are shared between individuals, the study performed deep sequencing of blood TCR repertoires from a few healthy adults. To increase sequencing depth and limit assay-specific biases, TCR repertoire library preparation and sequencing were carried out by different laboratories using diverse techniques. Between about 0.94 and 8.9 billion PBMCs per donor were obtained by leukapheresis. General study outcomes and caveats: Sampling was limited to blood, and TCR repertoires in tissue likely differ from TCR repertoires in blood. Compared with non-shared clonotypes, the clonotypes found in all four sorted-subset donors had higher generation probabilities. Even with the large sequencing depth, rarefaction of the sorted-subset datasets indicated that sequencing was incomplete. Based on pairwise subsampling, the degree of clonotype sharing among donors was expected to be affected by sequencing depth. Larger estimated clonotype richness was generally found for naive subsets than for memory subsets. Across a few donors, about 5% of naive CD4, more than 3% of naive CD8, around 2.5% of memory CD4, and roughly 0.41% of memory CD8 clonotypes were shared. The genetic and exposure-history diversity represented was limited by the small number of donors.

Donors were healthy HIV-negative adults with no recently reported acute infections or vaccinations. All donors were Caucasian adults living in Nashville, Tennessee, USA. Magnetic negative selection was used to enrich CD4+ T cells, after which naive cells were positively selected on CD45RA and the negative fraction became the memory subset. After blood collection by leukapheresis, PBMCs were isolated using Ficoll-Histopaque density gradient centrifugation and then cryopreserved in the vapor phase of liquid nitrogen. Analytical flow cytometry was used to check the purity and quantity of every magnetically sorted T cell population. Genomic DNA was isolated from every sorted fraction and measured by UV absorbance on a Nanodrop 2000c.

Source material: memory CD4+ T cells from PBMCs. Explained via the paper, the cell subset or site label denotes: CD45RA-negative fraction. This sequence was found in a man between 18 and 35 years old in good health. Some clones in this sample may be carry-over from other donors' samples. The chain is made from TRBV5-1 and TRBJ1-4; 10 central bases correspond to TRBD1. This receptor has the CDR3 CACQRGTGVEKLFF. The nucleotide sequence is TGCGCCTGCCAGAGAGGGACAGGGGTTGAAAAACTGTTTTTT.